This passage covers 17 T cell receptor beta chains from one sample sequenced in a study of blood T cell repertoires in COVID-19. Assay used: immunoSEQ multiplex PCR; TCRdb lists only in-frame clones, some missing. The sample holds 400,000 to 500,000 clones; 86% are singletons and the top ten take over 1.1%. Sequenced sample: peripheral blood. All receptors derive from a woman in her 30s with active or convalescent COVID-19.

CDR3 nucleotide sequence: TGTGCCAGCCGGTCCCCAGGGGAATCTGGCTACACCTTC. Encoded protein: CASRSPGESGYTF. The chain couples TRBV19 to TRBJ1-2, with D maybe TRBD1 (6 bases). Trimming removed 9 bases from V and 7 bases from J, with 18 bases in between. This CDR3 comprises 13 residues. Germline loops: CDR1 LNHDA, CDR2 SQIVND (reference sequence).

The rearrangement uses TRBV15 and TRBJ1-5; D is ambiguous. Germline V gene data show CDR1 as LNHNV and CDR2 as YYDKDF (reference sequence). This CDR3 contains 15 residues. The V end lost 5 bases, the J end lost 0 bases, and 11 bases lay between the germline ends. CDR3 region: CATSREVGSNQPQHF. The CDR3 DNA is TGTGCCACCAGCCGGGAAGTGGGTAGCAATCAGCCCCAGCATTTT. Full variable domain (missing parts from reference TRBV15 and TRBJ1-5): DAMVIQNPRYQVTQFGKPVTLSCSQTLNHNVMYWYQQKSSQAPKLLFHYYDKDFNNEADTPDNFQSRRPNTSFCFLDIRSPGLGDTAMYLCATSREVGSNQPQHFGDGTRLSIL.

This clone was seen a few times. V usage is TRBV30 and J usage is TRBJ2-7, with TRBD1 matching 7 bases. The germline gives CDR1 GTSNPN, CDR2 SVGIG (reference sequence). CDR3 size: 17 residues. V lost 0 bases, J lost 0 bases, and 11 bases stayed unmatched. CDR3 nucleotide sequence: TGTGCCTGGAGTGTATTGACCGGGACAGCGATCTCCTACGAGCAGTACTTC. Residues: CAWSVLTGTAISYEQYF.

CDR3 region: CASSIDSRGNEQFF. The CDR3, as DNA: TGTGCCAGTAGTATAGACTCGAGAGGGAATGAGCAGTTCTTC. The rearrangement joins TRBV19 to TRBJ2-1; a possible D gene is TRBD2 (5 bases). Germline values: CDR1 LNHDA, CDR2 SQIVND (reference sequence). Trimming pared 0 bases from V and 7 bases from J, leaving 10 bases between. The CDR3 loop spans 14 amino acids.

This chain joins TRBV12-5 and TRBJ2-2; TRBD1 matches at 7 bases. The CDR3 spans 18 residues. Per germline, CDR1 LGHNT and CDR2 FRNRAP. V lost 0 bases and J lost 0; bases outside the gene matches: 7. CDR3 residues: CASGLVLGGLPNTGELFF. CDR3 DNA: TGTGCTAGTGGTTTGGTACTAGGGGGCCTCCCGAACACCGGGGAGCTGTTTTTT. The entire variable domain, with the rest obtained from reference TRBV12-5 and TRBJ2-2, is as follows: DARVTQTPRHKVTEMGQEVTMRCQPILGHNTVFWYRQTMMQGLELLAYFRNRAPLDDSGMPKDRFSAEMPDATLATLKIQPSEPRDSAVYFCASGLVLGGLPNTGELFFGEGSRLTVL.

This clone was seen a few times. The CDR3 sequence: CASRKGAGSYNEQFF. The CDR3 coding sequence is TGTGCCAGCAGAAAGGGGGCTGGGTCCTACAATGAGCAGTTCTTC. The gene calls are TRBV6-5 and TRBJ2-1; the match to TRBD1 covers 7 bases. The CDR3 totals 15 residues. Germline-derived CDR1 and CDR2 are MNHEY and SVGAGI. Trimming removed 6 bases from V and 1 base from J; junction bases left unmatched: 6.

The gene calls are TRBV11-3 and TRBJ1-6, with TRBD1 matching over 7 bases. The CDR3 totals 16 residues. V dropped 5 bases and J dropped 7; count of bases not matched to a gene: 11. From germline, CDR1 is SGHNT and CDR2 YENEEA. This CDR3 reads CASSSRGMLKNSPLHF. The CDR3 coding sequence is TGTGCCAGCAGCAGCAGGGGGATGCTTAAGAATTCACCCCTCCACTTT.

The genes are TRBV11-2 and TRBJ2-5, with 12 positions matching TRBD2. Germline assignment: CDR1 SGHAT and CDR2 FQNNGV. CDR3 length equals 16 residues. V gave up 5 bases and J gave up 5 bases; unmatched junction bases: 9. CDR3 DNA sequence: TGTGCCAGCAGCGAAGGACTAGCGGGGACTGATGAGACCCAGTACTTC. Translating gives CASSEGLAGTDETQYF.

This clone has only a few counts. The DNA of the CDR3 is TGTGCCAGCAGGGACGCGTCGGGGTCCTATGGCTACACCTTC. It translates to CASRDASGSYGYTF. V and J are TRBV2 and TRBJ1-2; D is unresolved. The CDR3 sequence is 14 residues long. The germline V gene has CDR1 SNHLY and CDR2 FYNNEI. V lost 6 bases to trimming and J lost 4 bases, with 15 bases between them.

The J gene is TRBJ1-4, the V gene TRBV4-1; tentatively, D is TRBD1 (6 bases). Between the trimmed V and J ends, which lost 2 bases and 7 bases, there was a span of 17 bases. The CDR3 has 16 amino acids. CDR1 is MGHRA, CDR2 YSYEKL, per germline. CDR3 in amino acids: CASSQLGADHGEKLFF. In DNA, the CDR3 is TGCGCCAGCAGCCAATTGGGGGCCGATCATGGTGAAAAACTGTTTTTT.

CDR3 amino acids: CASSLAGGRGGLYEQYF. CDR3 DNA: TGTGCCAGCAGCTTGGCCGGCGGGCGGGGGGGCCTCTACGAGCAGTACTTC. The V and J genes are TRBV5-4 and TRBJ2-7; TRBD2 agrees at 9 bases. Trimming at V came to 0 bases and at J to 3 bases, leaving 10 bases not matched to a gene. Per germline, CDR1 SGHNT and CDR2 YYREEE (reference sequence). The CDR3 has 17 amino acids.

V gene TRBV19 combines with J gene TRBJ1-3, with D maybe TRBD1 (6 bases). The germline V gene has CDR1 LNHDA and CDR2 SQIVND (reference sequence). The CDR3 runs 15 residues. Between the trimmed V and J ends, which lost 5 bases and 0 bases, there was a span of 11 bases. This CDR3 is CASSPGASSGNTIYF. The CDR3 nucleotides read TGTGCCAGTAGTCCAGGGGCAAGCTCTGGAAACACCATATATTTT.

Only one count was recorded for this clone. The chain uses TRBV11-3 and TRBJ2-2; possible D gene TRBD2, 5 bases. The germline gives CDR1 SGHNT, CDR2 YENEEA. With 5 bases removed from V and 8 bases from J, the gap between germline ends came to 12 bases. The CDR3 contains 13 residues. The CDR3 DNA reads as TGTGCCAGCAGCCCACGTGGAGGTGGGGAGCTGTTTTTT. It yields the protein CASSPRGGGELFF.

This chain joins TRBV15 and TRBJ2-1; 8 nucleotides align to TRBD2. After removal of 0 bases from V and 7 bases from J, the junction contained 11 bases not matched to a gene. Germline CDR1 reads LNHNV; CDR2 reads YYDKDF (reference sequence). CDR3 length equals 17 residues. In DNA form, the CDR3 reads TGTGCCACCAGCAGAGATATTAGTGCGGGAGGTGAAAATGAGCAGTTCTTC. Translated, it gives CATSRDISAGGENEQFF.

J is TRBJ1-5 and V is TRBV5-1, with unresolved D. Between the trimmed V and J ends, which lost 0 bases and 5 bases, there was a span of 6 bases. This CDR3 comprises 13 residues. Per germline, CDR1 SGHRS and CDR2 YFSETQ. In DNA, the CDR3 is TGCGCCAGCAGCTTGGATTCTGATCAGCCCCAGCATTTT. Translation gives CASSLDSDQPQHF.

The genes are TRBV6-4 and TRBJ2-3; TRBD1 matches 11 bases. V lost 7 bases, J lost 9 bases, and 15 bases stayed unmatched. The V gene's germline CDR1 is MRHNA and CDR2 SNTAGT. CDR3 length: 16 amino acids. The CDR3 sequence: CASINSPRDRGDTQYF. CDR3 nucleotides: TGTGCCAGCATCAACAGTCCCCGGGACAGGGGGGACACGCAGTATTTT.

The chain is built from TRBV10-2 and TRBJ1-2, with D unclear. Trimming pared 4 bases from V and 3 bases from J, leaving 12 bases between. This CDR3 is built from 14 residues. Germline assignment: CDR1 WSHSY and CDR2 SAAADI. The chain's CDR3 is CASSVGASDYGYTF. The CDR3 region has the DNA TGCGCCAGCAGTGTGGGAGCCTCCGACTATGGCTACACCTTC.